Listed below are T cell receptor beta chains from one sample, sequenced in a study of graft-versus-host responses after intestinal transplantation. Clones were sequenced by immunoSEQ multiplex PCR, and TCRdb holds only the in-frame ones, with some missing. The table includes about 110,000 clones, roughly 90% detected once. These receptors have no identified antigens. Sequencing was performed on unstimulated CD4+ T cells sorted from spleen or lymph node cells, taken before transplant. Source of these receptors: a human donor who was the organ donor for an intestinal transplant. CDR3s include the opening cysteine and the closing phenylalanine or tryptophan. A D gene is named only where the DNA matches it firmly. Only some rows state a clone size, as once, few, many or a class for expanded clones.

TRBJ2-5,15,.,TRBD2,TRBV6-6,TGTGCCAGCAGGAGGCGGCTAGCGGGGAGAGAGACCCAGTACTTC,CASRRRLAGRETQYF
TRBJ2-1,15,once,.,TRBV28,TGTGCCAGCAGTTTGGCAGGCACGGGCGGCTATGAGCAGTTCTTC,CASSLAGTGGYEQFF
TRBJ2-3,15,.,TRBD2,TRBV9,TGTGCCAGCAGCGTGGGGACTAGCGGCACAGATACGCAGTATTTT,CASSVGTSGTDTQYF
TRBJ2-6,15,.,.,TRBV7-3,TGTGCCAGCAGCTCGCAGGGGCCTGGGGCCAACGTCCTGACTTTC,CASSSQGPGANVLTF
TRBJ2-3,21,once,TRBD2,TRBV16,TGTGCCAGCAGCCAAAGCGACCCGAAAAGACTAGCGAGATACAGCACAGATACGCAGTATTTT,CASSQSDPKRLARYSTDTQYF
TRBJ1-2,11,.,.,TRBV29-1,TGCAGCGTCGCTACTAGTTCCGGCTACACCTTC,CSVATSSGYTF
TRBJ2-1,15,.,TRBD2,TRBV27,TGTGCCAGCAGTTACGGGAGGGCTATCTACAATGAGCAGTTCTTC,CASSYGRAIYNEQFF
TRBJ2-2,14,.,.,TRBV10-3,TGTGCCATCAGGACAGGTTGGGGCACCGGGGAGCTGTTTTTT,CAIRTGWGTGELFF
TRBJ2-1,15,.,TRBD2,TRBV5-6,TGTGCCAGCAGGGATACTAGCGGTCCCTACAATGAGCAGTTCTTC,CASRDTSGPYNEQFF
TRBJ2-6,15,.,.,TRBV19,TGTGCCAGTAGTTTTGAGGTCTCTGGGGCCAACGTCCTGACTTTC,CASSFEVSGANVLTF
TRBJ2-7,15,.,TRBD2,TRBV7-2,TGTGCCAGCAGCTTAGCGGGGGGGAGCTCCTACGAGCAGTACTTC,CASSLAGGSSYEQYF
TRBJ2-2,15,.,.,TRBV5-4,TGTGCCAGCAGCTTGCAGGGGAGGAACACCGGGGAGCTGTTTTTT,CASSLQGRNTGELFF
TRBJ1-5,15,.,.,TRBV5-5,TGTGCCAGCAAGGCAGGGGTTAATAGCAATCAGCCCCAGCATTTT,CASKAGVNSNQPQHF
TRBJ1-5,15,.,TRBD1,TRBV2,TGTGCCAGCAATAGCCCCGCGACAGGGGGACAGCCCCAGCATTTT,CASNSPATGGQPQHF
TRBJ2-2,11,.,.,TRBV2,TGTGCCAGCGTCTCCACCGGGGAGCTGTTTTTT,CASVSTGELFF
TRBJ2-1,14,.,.,TRBV29-1,TGCAGCGTGGCACTCTTATACCTTGGGAATGAGCAGTTCTTC,CSVALLYLGNEQFF
TRBJ1-5,18,few,TRBD1,TRBV27,TGTGCCAGCAGTTTATTCGTGCCGTTGAACAGGGGGCATCAGCCCCAGCATTTT,CASSLFVPLNRGHQPQHF
TRBJ2-7,18,.,TRBD2,TRBV7-2,TGTGCCAGCAGCTTAGTCTCCGGACTAGCGGGAGGCGCCTACGAGCAGTACTTC,CASSLVSGLAGGAYEQYF
TRBJ2-5,12,few,.,TRBV13,TGTGCCAGCAGCTTAGCGGGAGAGACCCAGTACTTC,CASSLAGETQYF
TRBJ1-1,16,.,.,TRBV11-2,TGTGCCAGCAGCGGGGTTAAGGCGTCGTGGAACACTGAAGCTTTCTTT,CASSGVKASWNTEAFF
TRBJ1-6,15,.,.,TRBV7-9,TGTGCCAGCAGCCCGGCCAGGGGTTTGGATTCACCCCTCCACTTT,CASSPARGLDSPLHF
TRBJ2-1,13,.,.,TRBV18,TGTGCCAGCTTGATTAGCCAGTCGGATGAGCAGTTCTTC,CASLISQSDEQFF
TRBJ1-3,15,.,TRBD1,TRBV6-5,TGTGCCGCTGACCCGGACAGGGGGAGTGGAAACACCATATATTTT,CAADPDRGSGNTIYF
TRBJ2-3,16,.,TRBD2,TRBV5-4,TGTGCCAGCAGTTCGACTAGCGGGAGCGCATGGGATACGCAGTATTTT,CASSSTSGSAWDTQYF
TRBJ2-3,17,.,TRBD2,TRBV6-1,TGTGCCAGCAGTGTAGGACTAGCGGGAGCTCCGGCAGATACGCAGTATTTT,CASSVGLAGAPADTQYF
TRBJ2-7,12,.,.,TRBV25-1,TGTGCCAGCCAGACAGATTCCTACGAGCAGTACTTC,CASQTDSYEQYF
TRBJ2-5,14,.,.,TRBV7-2,TGTGCCAGCAGCGCGGGACCGATCCAAGAGACCCAGTACTTC,CASSAGPIQETQYF
TRBJ2-1,15,.,TRBD1,TRBV5-1,TGCGCCAGCGGACAGGGGGCGATGTCCGCCGATGAGCAGTTCTTC,CASGQGAMSADEQFF
TRBJ2-7,15,few,TRBD2,TRBV7-6,TGTGCCAGCAGCTTAGATAGCGGGGGGGGTTACGAGCAGTACTTC,CASSLDSGGGYEQYF
TRBJ2-7,14,.,.,TRBV29-1,TGCAGCGTTGAAGAGCGAGGCACGCTTTACGAGCAGTACTTC,CSVEERGTLYEQYF
TRBJ2-1,16,.,TRBD2,TRBV7-2,TGTGCCAGCAGCTCGCAGAGCGGGGGGCCTTACAATGAGCAGTTCTTC,CASSSQSGGPYNEQFF
TRBJ1-2,13,.,.,TRBV5-8,TGTGCCAGCAGCCACCCCACCGGAGGAGGGTACACCTTC,CASSHPTGGGYTF
TRBJ1-2,12,.,TRBD1,TRBV10-2,TGCGCCAGCCTGGACAGGGTCTATGGCTACACCTTC,CASLDRVYGYTF
TRBJ1-1,12,.,.,TRBV29-1,TGCAGCGTTGTCCAAGCCTACACTGAAGCTTTCTTT,CSVVQAYTEAFF
TRBJ2-5,14,.,TRBD2,TRBV5-1,TGCGCCAGCAGCTTGGGACTAGCGCAAGAGACCCAGTACTTC,CASSLGLAQETQYF